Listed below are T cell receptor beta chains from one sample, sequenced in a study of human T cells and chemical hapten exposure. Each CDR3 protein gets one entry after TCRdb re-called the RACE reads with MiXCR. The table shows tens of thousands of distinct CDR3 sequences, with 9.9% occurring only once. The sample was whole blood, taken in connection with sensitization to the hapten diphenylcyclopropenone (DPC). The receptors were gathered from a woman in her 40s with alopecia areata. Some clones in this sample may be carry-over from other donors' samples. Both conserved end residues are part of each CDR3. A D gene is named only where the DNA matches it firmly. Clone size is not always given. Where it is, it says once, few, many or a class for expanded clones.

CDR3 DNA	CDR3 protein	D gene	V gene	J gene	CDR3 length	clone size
TGTGCCAGCAGTACAGGACAGGGGGCGGGATACGAGCAGTACTTC	CASSTGQGAGYEQYF	TRBD1	TRBV6-5	TRBJ2-7	15	many
TGTGCCAGCAGCATCAACAGGGCCTACGAGCAGTACTTC	CASSINRAYEQYF	-	TRBV6-2/TRBV6-3	TRBJ2-7	13	few
TGTGCCAGCAGTGAAGAGGCAGCCTCCACAGATACGCAGTATTTT	CASSEEAASTDTQYF	-	TRBV6-4	TRBJ2-3	15	-
TGTGCCAGCAGTTACCGGGCAGGGATCATAAATTCACCCCTCCACTTT	CASSYRAGIINSPLHF	-	TRBV6-5	TRBJ1-6	16	-
TGTGCCAGCAGCCACAAAAATACAGATACGCAGTATTTT	CASSHKNTDTQYF	-	TRBV4-2	TRBJ2-3	13	-
TGTGCCAGCAGTTCGCCCTCAGGCACAGATACGCAGTATTTT	CASSSPSGTDTQYF	-	TRBV6-5	TRBJ2-3	14	-
TGTGCCAGCAGCTTAACTGCAGGGGAGTCACCCCTCCACTTT	CASSLTAGESPLHF	-	TRBV7-3	TRBJ1-6	14	-
TGTGCCAGCAGCTTAGGACTAGCGGGGACGGCCCAAGAGACCCAGTACTTC	CASSLGLAGTAQETQYF	TRBD2	TRBV7-2	TRBJ2-5	17	-
TGCAGCGTAGCACCGGGAGAGGGGGATTCCGGGGAGCTGTTTTTT	CSVAPGEGDSGELFF	-	TRBV29-1	TRBJ2-2	15	many
TGTGCCAGTAGGACAGGGTCGCTCTCTCAGCCCCAGCATTTT	CASRTGSLSQPQHF	TRBD1	TRBV19	TRBJ1-5	14	-
TGTGCCAGCCGCCGGGCCTATGGCTACACCTTC	CASRRAYGYTF	-	TRBV12-3/TRBV12-4	TRBJ1-2	11	few
TGTGCCAGCAGTTTCAGGCTAGTCACAGATACGCAGTATTTT	CASSFRLVTDTQYF	-	TRBV7-6	TRBJ2-3	14	-
TGTGCCACCAGCAATCAGGGCGGTCAGCCCCAGCATTTT	CATSNQGGQPQHF	-	TRBV24-1	TRBJ1-5	13	-
TGTGCCAGCAGTGAAGGGACAGGGGTTGGCAATCAGCCCCAGCATTTT	CASSEGTGVGNQPQHF	TRBD1	TRBV6-1	TRBJ1-5	16	-
TGCAGTGCTAGGGACAGTGGCACTGAAGCTTTCTTT	CSARDSGTEAFF	-	TRBV20-1	TRBJ1-1	12	-
TGTGCCAGCAGCGCCGGCGTAGCATCCCCGGAAGCTTTCTTT	CASSAGVASPEAFF	-	TRBV9	TRBJ1-1	14	few
TGTGCCAGCTACGGGACAGGTCTTAACTATGGCTACACCTTC	CASYGTGLNYGYTF	TRBD1	TRBV28	TRBJ1-2	14	once
TGTGCCAGCAGCGCGGACAGGGGAAATTCACCCCTCCACTTT	CASSADRGNSPLHF	TRBD1	TRBV7-8	TRBJ1-6	14	many
TGTGCCAGCAGTTTTGCGATGGGTACCTACGAGCAGTACTTC	CASSFAMGTYEQYF	-	TRBV28	TRBJ2-7	14	-
TGTGCCAGCAGCGCAAATCTTAGCAATCAGCCCCAGCATTTT	CASSANLSNQPQHF	-	TRBV6-1	TRBJ1-5	14	many
TGTGCCAGCAGTCAGGGGGGATACTCCTACGAGCAGTACTTC	CASSQGGYSYEQYF	-	TRBV28	TRBJ2-7	14	few
TGTGCCACCAGCAGAGGAGGGGACGGAGGAAACACCATATATTTT	CATSRGGDGGNTIYF	-	TRBV15	TRBJ1-3	15	many
TGTGCCAGCAGCCCAGGGTATGGGAATTCACCCCTCCACTTT	CASSPGYGNSPLHF	-	TRBV6-6	TRBJ1-6	14	many
TGTGCAAGTCGCTTAGCGCGGGCAGGGGCCTTCCAAGAGACCCAGTACTTC	CASRLARAGAFQETQYF	-	TRBV12-2	TRBJ2-5	17	many
TGTGCCAGCAGACCCCGGGACAGGGGTGGCGAGCAGTACTTC	CASRPRDRGGEQYF	TRBD1	TRBV2	TRBJ2-7	14	-
TGCGCCAGCAGCCAGGGACTAGCGGGGTCTCTAGAGCAGTTCTTC	CASSQGLAGSLEQFF	TRBD2	TRBV4-1	TRBJ2-1	15	many
TGTGCCAGCAGCTTCGGCTCCTATAATTCACCCCTCCACTTT	CASSFGSYNSPLHF	-	TRBV7-9	TRBJ1-6	14	-
TGTGCCAGTCAGGACAGCAATGAAAAACTGTTTTTT	CASQDSNEKLFF	-	TRBV2	TRBJ1-4	12	-
TGTGCCAGCAGCTTGGGGACCGGCCCAACTAATGAAAAACTGTTTTTT	CASSLGTGPTNEKLFF	-	TRBV5-6	TRBJ1-4	16	-
TGCAGTGCTAGAAGGGACACGACCTACGAGCAGTACTTC	CSARRDTTYEQYF	-	TRBV20-1	TRBJ2-7	13	-
TGTGCCAGCACACCGAGGACAGGGTCAAATCAGCCCCAGCATTTT	CASTPRTGSNQPQHF	TRBD1	TRBV27	TRBJ1-5	15	many
TGTGCCAGCAGCTCAGGGGATGAGCAGTTCTTC	CASSSGDEQFF	-	TRBV11-3	TRBJ2-1	11	many
TGTGCCAGCAGTTACCCAACCAGCTCTCAAACCGGGACAGGGGCCAAGAACACCGGGGAGCTGTTTTTT	CASSYPTSSQTGTGAKNTGELFF	TRBD1	TRBV6-6	TRBJ2-2	23	few
TGTGCCAACAGAGGACAGGGAACTGAAGCTTTCTTT	CANRGQGTEAFF	TRBD1	TRBV2	TRBJ1-1	12	-
TGTGCCAGCAGGCCGGGGAGGGGCACAGATACGCAGTATTTT	CASRPGRGTDTQYF	TRBD2	TRBV7-6	TRBJ2-3	14	few
TGTGCCAGTCAAACCCTAGAACCGGGACAGCAACACAATGAGCAGTTCTTC	CASQTLEPGQQHNEQFF	TRBD1	TRBV25-1	TRBJ2-1	17	-
TGTGCCAGCTCACCCGGGGAGGCGAAGCAGTTCTTC	CASSPGEAKQFF	-	TRBV18	TRBJ2-1	12	medium-sized
TGTGCCAGCAGCTTGCCGACACATGCAACTAATGAAAAACTGTTTTTT	CASSLPTHATNEKLFF	-	TRBV5-5	TRBJ1-4	16	-
TGTGCCAGCAGCTTTACCGGGACAGTATTAAATAATTCACCCCTCCACTTT	CASSFTGTVLNNSPLHF	TRBD1	TRBV7-8	TRBJ1-6	17	many
TGCAGCTGGGGGGGACGGTACTTC	CSWGGRYF	TRBD2	TRBV29-1	TRBJ2-4	8	-
TGTGCCAGCAGTCAGGGGAACACTGAAGCTTTCTTT	CASSQGNTEAFF	-	TRBV2	TRBJ1-1	12	once